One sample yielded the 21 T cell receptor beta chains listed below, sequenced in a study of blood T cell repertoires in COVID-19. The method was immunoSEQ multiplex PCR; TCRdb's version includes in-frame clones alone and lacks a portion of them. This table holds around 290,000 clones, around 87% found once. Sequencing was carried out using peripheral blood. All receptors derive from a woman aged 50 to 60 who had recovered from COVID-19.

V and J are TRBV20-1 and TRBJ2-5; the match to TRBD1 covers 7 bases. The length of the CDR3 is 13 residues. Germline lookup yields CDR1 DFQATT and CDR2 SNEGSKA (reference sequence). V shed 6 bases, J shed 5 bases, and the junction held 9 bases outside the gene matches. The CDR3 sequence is CSASYRGTETQYF. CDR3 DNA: TGCAGTGCCAGTTACAGGGGTACGGAGACCCAGTACTTC.

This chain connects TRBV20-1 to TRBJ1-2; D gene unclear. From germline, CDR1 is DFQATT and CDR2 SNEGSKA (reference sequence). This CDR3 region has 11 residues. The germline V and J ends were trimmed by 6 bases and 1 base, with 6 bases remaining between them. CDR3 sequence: CSAHINYGYTF. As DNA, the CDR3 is TGCAGTGCGCACATTAACTATGGCTACACCTTC.

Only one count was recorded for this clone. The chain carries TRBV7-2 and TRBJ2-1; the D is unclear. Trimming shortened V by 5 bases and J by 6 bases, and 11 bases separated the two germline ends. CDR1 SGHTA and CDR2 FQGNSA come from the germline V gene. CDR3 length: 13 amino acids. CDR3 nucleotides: TGTGCCAGCAGCCCCCCGACTGGCAATGAGCAGTTCTTC. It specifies CASSPPTGNEQFF. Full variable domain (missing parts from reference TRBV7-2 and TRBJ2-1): GAGVSQSPSNKVTEKGKDVELRCDPISGHTALYWYRQSLGQGLEFLIYFQGNSAPDKSGLPSDRFSAERTGGSVSTLTIQRTQQEDSAVYLCASSPPTGNEQFFGPGTRLTVL.

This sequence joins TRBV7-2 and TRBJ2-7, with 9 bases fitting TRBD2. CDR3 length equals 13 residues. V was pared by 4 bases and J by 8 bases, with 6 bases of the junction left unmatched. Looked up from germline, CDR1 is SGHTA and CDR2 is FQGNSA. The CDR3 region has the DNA TGTGCCAGCAGCTCCCTGACTAGCGGTAAGCAGTACTTC. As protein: CASSSLTSGKQYF.

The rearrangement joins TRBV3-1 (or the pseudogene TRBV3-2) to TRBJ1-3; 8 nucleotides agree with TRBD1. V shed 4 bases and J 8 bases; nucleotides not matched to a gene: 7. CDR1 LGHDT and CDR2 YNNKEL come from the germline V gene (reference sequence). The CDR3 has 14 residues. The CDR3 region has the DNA TGTGCCAGCAGCCTTGGACAGGGTCGGGACACCATATATTTT. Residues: CASSLGQGRDTIYF.

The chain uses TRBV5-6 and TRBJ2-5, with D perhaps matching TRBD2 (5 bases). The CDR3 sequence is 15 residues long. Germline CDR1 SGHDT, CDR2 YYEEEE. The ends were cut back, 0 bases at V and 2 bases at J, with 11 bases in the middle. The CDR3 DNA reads TGTGCCAGCAGCTTGGTTTGGGGAGAGCAAGAGACCCAGTACTTC. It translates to CASSLVWGEQETQYF. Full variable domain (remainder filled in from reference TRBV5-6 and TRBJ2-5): DAGVTQSPTHLIKTRGQQVTLRCSPKSGHDTVSWYQQALGQGPQFIFQYYEEEERQRGNFPDRFSGHQFPNYSSELNVNALLLGDSALYLCASSLVWGEQETQYFGPGTRLLVL.

CDR3 region: CATSDFGSGTDTQYF. The CDR3 DNA follows: TGTGCCACCAGTGATTTTGGGAGTGGCACAGATACGCAGTATTTT. The gene calls are TRBV24-1 and TRBJ2-3; perhaps TRBD2 as D (5 bases). V was clipped by 1 base and J by 1 base, with 8 bases between them. Germline assignment: CDR1 KGHDR and CDR2 SFDVKD. CDR3 length: 15 residues.

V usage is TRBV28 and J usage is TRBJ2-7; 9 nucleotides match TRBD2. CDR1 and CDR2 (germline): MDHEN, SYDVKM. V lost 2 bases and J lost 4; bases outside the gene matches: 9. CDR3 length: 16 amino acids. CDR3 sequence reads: CASSLGGWLAGYEQYF. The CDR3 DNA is TGTGCCAGCAGTTTAGGGGGATGGCTAGCGGGATACGAGCAGTACTTC.

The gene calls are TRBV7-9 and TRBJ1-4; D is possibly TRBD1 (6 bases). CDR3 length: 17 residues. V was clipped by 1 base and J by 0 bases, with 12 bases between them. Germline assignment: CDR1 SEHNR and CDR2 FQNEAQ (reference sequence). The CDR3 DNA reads TGTGCCAGCAGCTTAGACAGGGCGGTTGCAACTAATGAAAAACTGTTTTTT. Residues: CASSLDRAVATNEKLFF.

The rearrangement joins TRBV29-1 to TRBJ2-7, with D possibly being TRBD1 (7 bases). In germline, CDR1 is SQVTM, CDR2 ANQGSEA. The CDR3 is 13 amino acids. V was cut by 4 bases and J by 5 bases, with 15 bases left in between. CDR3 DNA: TGCAGCGTTGGCTCCAGGGGGGTCCACGAGCAGTACTTC. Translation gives CSVGSRGVHEQYF.

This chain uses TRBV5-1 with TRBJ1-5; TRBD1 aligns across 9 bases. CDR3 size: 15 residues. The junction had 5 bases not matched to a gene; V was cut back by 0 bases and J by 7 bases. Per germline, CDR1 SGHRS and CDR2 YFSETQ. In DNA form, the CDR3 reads TGCGCCAGCAGCTTGGCCTCCGGACAGGGGCAGCCCCAGCATTTT. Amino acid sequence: CASSLASGQGQPQHF.

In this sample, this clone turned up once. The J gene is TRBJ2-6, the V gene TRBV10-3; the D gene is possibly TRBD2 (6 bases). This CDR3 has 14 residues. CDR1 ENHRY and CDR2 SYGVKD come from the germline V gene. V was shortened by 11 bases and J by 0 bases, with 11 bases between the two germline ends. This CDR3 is CAARGDSGANVLTF. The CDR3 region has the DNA TGTGCCGCGCGCGGGGACTCTGGGGCCAACGTCCTGACTTTC.

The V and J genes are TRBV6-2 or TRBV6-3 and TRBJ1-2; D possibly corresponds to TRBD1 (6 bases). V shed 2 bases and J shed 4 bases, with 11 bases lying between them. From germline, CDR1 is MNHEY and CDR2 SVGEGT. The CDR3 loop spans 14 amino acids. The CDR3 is CASSYPQGIYGYTF. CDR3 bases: TGTGCCAGCAGTTACCCTCAGGGGATCTATGGCTACACCTTC.

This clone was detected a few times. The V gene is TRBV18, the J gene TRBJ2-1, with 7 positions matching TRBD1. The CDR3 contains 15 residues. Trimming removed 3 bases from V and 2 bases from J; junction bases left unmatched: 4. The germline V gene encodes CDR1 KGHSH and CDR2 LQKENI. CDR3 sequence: CASSPGTATYNEQFF. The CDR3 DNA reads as TGTGCCAGCTCACCGGGGACAGCAACCTACAATGAGCAGTTCTTC. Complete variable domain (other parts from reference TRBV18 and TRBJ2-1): NAGVMQNPRHLVRRRGQEARLRCSPMKGHSHVYWYRQLPEEGLKFMVYLQKENIIDESGMPKERFSAEFPKEGPSILRIQQVVRGDSAAYFCASSPGTATYNEQFFGPGTRLTVL.

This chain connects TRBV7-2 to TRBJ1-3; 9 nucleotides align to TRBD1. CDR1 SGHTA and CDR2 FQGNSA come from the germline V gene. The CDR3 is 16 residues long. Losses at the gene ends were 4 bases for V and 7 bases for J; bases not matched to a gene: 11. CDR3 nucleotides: TGTGCCAGCAGCTCGTACAGGGGGCTCTCTGCTAACACCATATATTTT. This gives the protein CASSSYRGLSANTIYF. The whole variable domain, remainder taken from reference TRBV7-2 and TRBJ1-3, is GAGVSQSPSNKVTEKGKDVELRCDPISGHTALYWYRQSLGQGLEFLIYFQGNSAPDKSGLPSDRFSAERTGGSVSTLTIQRTQQEDSAVYLCASSSYRGLSANTIYFGEGSWLTVV.

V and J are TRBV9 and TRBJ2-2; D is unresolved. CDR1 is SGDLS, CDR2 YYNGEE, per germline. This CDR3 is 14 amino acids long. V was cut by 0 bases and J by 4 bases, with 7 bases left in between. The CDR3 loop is CASSVGSPTGELFF. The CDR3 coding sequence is TGTGCCAGCAGCGTAGGTAGTCCCACCGGGGAGCTGTTTTTT.

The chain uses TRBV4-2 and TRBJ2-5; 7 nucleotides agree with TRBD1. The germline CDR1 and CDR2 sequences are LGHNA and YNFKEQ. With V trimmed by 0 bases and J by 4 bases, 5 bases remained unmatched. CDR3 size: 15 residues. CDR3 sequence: CASSQEPRGRETQYF. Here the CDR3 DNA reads TGTGCCAGCAGCCAAGAACCCAGGGGGAGAGAGACCCAGTACTTC.

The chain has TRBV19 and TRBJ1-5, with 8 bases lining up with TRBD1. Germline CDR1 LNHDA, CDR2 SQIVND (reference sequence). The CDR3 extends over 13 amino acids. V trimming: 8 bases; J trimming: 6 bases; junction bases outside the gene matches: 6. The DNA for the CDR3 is TGTGCCAGTGCCGGACAGGGCCCTCAGCCCCAGCATTTT. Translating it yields CASAGQGPQPQHF.

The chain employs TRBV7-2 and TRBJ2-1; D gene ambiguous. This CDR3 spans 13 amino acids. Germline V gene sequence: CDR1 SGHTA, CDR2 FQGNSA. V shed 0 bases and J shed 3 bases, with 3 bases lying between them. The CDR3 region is CASSLAYYNEQFF. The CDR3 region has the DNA TGTGCCAGCAGCTTAGCGTACTACAATGAGCAGTTCTTC. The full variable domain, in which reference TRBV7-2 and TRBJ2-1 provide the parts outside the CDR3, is GAGVSQSPSNKVTEKGKDVELRCDPISGHTALYWYRQSLGQGLEFLIYFQGNSAPDKSGLPSDRFSAERTGGSVSTLTIQRTQQEDSAVYLCASSLAYYNEQFFGPGTRLTVL.

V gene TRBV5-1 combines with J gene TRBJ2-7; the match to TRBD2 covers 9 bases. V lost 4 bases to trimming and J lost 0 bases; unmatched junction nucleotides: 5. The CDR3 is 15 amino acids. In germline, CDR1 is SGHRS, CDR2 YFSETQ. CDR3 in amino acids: CASSLTSGSSYEQYF. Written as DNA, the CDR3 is TGCGCCAGCAGCCTGACTAGCGGTAGCTCCTACGAGCAGTACTTC.

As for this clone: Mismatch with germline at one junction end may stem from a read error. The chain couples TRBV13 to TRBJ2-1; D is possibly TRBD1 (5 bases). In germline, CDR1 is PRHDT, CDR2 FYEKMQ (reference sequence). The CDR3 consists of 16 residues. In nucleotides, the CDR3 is TGTGCCAGCAGCCTAGGAAGGGGCCCGGCTGCCTATGAGCAGTTCTTC. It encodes CASSLGRGPAAYEQFF.